This entry describes one T cell receptor beta chain. This clone was seen a single time. The antigen it recognizes is unknown. The record has no base qualities; no much larger clone is one base away. The Qiagen DNeasy Blood and Tissue Kit was used to extract total genomic DNA from the purified CD4+ T cells. Using immunoSEQ immunosequencing protocols, the TCRbeta CDR3 region, as defined by IMGT, was amplified and sequenced. The published analysis was carried out like this. Raw sequence data were preprocessed by the immunoSEQ service for PCR and sequencing error correction. The sequence data were loaded into the immunoSEQ Analyzer and then analyzed further using VDJtools v1.0.7. Patient-control differences were tested with the paired Wilcoxon signed-rank test. TCRdb retrieved this table from immuneACCESS and kept in-frame rearrangements only. Not all clones are present; in checked studies, unresolved V genes account for under half, and no reason is known for the remainder. V, J and clone size reflect that table, while D and trimming were determined from the DNA. The sample contains approximately 20,000 clones, about 93% of them found a single time. The biggest ten clones account for less than 0.4% of the sample.

The CDR3, cysteine through phenylalanine, is 14 amino acids long. The read is trimmed to its CDR3 DNA, 42 bases read in frame from base 1. CDR1 ENHRY and CDR2 SYGVKD were looked up in the germline V gene. The junction carries 9 bases between V and J, which are trimmed by 3 bases and 3 bases respectively. These data come from a study of untreated major depressive disorder (dated by TCRdb to 2017 to 2018). Background on the whole study: In this cross-sectional case-control comparison, antidepressant-free major depressive disorder patients and individually matched non-depressed controls were compared on T cell phenotype and TCR repertoire. Differences in Vbeta 5.1, Vbeta 11 and Vbeta 22 usage observed by flow cytometry in the whole cohort were followed up by sequencing.

General findings and caveats noted by the study authors: In the sequencing data, TRBV25-01 and TRBV02-01 usage matched the flow-cytometry pattern but was not statistically significant. For the sequencing comparisons, one-tailed planned tests were applied to only three preselected Vbeta families. In every sequenced subject, all of the top five TRBV05-01 clones were private clones. Sequencing confirmed higher TRBV05-01 (Vbeta 5.1) usage among CD4+ T cells of depressed patients than controls, with p = 0.040 in a one-tailed test. Because of the strict matching and exclusion criteria, the study sample was comparatively small, which limits how generalizable the findings are.

Every depressed patient was matched in pairs with a non-depressed control on sex, age, current smoking status and body mass index. Every participant was of European descent. Controls had no current or lifetime mood disorder and scored 5 or less on the Quick Inventory of Depressive Symptoms-Self Report. Participants were excluded if they had major medical conditions, Axis I/II comorbidities, regular medication or illicit drug use, or weekly alcohol intake above 100 g. From each participant, 25 to 35 ml of peripheral blood was collected into EDTA tubes. CD4+ T cells were purified from thawed PBMCs by magnetic negative selection with the BD IMag Human CD4 T Lymphocyte Enrichment Set. The CD4+ enrichment method typically yielded 90% to 95% purity as confirmed by flow cytometry. A subgroup of four to six case-control pairs, chosen blind to chemokine receptor expression and flow-cytometric repertoire skewing results, underwent TCRbeta sequencing. Every blood sample was taken in the morning at 8:00 a.m., after which PBMCs were separated out using Ficoll-Hypaque gradient centrifugation. PBMCs were cryopreserved by gradual cooling to -80°C and stored in liquid nitrogen until assayed.

The chain couples TRBV10-3 to TRBJ1-5; the D gene cannot be named for sure. Specimen: CD4+ T cells from PBMCs. This clonotype was obtained from a man aged 25-45 years in good health. The DNA sequence is given as TGTGCCATCAGTGAAGTGAACTCCAATCAGCCCCAGCATTTT. This codes for CAISEVNSNQPQHF.